The sequence of this T cell receptor beta chain was determined in a study of cytomegalovirus exposure and HLA in healthy donors. Regarding the study as a whole: Several top significant clusters appeared, in a later analysis, to be linked to common viral pathogens.

V was pared by 7 bases and J by 3 bases, with 18 bases between. The CDR3 spans 15 residues. Germline CDR1 reads LNHDA; CDR2 reads SQIVND (reference sequence). Use of 60 Vbeta and 13 Jbeta primers characterized the PCR. Clones were read by immunoSEQ multiplex PCR, and TCRdb kept only the in-frame ones, dropping some. The data contain around 38,000 clones, about 66% of them singletons. This clone showed up just a few times. The antigen is undetermined. Sequenced material: PBMCs. The receptor comes from a man aged 45-65 years in good health and CMV-seropositive. The chain employs TRBV19 and TRBJ1-1, with D possibly matching TRBD1 (5 bases). The CDR3 loop is CASTPRRGRYTEAFF. The CDR3 DNA reads as TGTGCCAGTACCCCTAGGAGGGGCAGGTACACTGAAGCTTTCTTT. The entire variable domain, with the rest obtained from reference TRBV19 and TRBJ1-1, is as follows: DGGITQSPKYLFRKEGQNVTLSCEQNLNHDAMYWYRQDPGQGLRLIYYSQIVNDFQKGDIAEGYSVSREKKESFPLTVTSAQKNPTAFYLCASTPRRGRYTEAFFGQGTRLTVV.